The 25 T cell receptor beta chains reported below all come from one sample, sequenced in a study of blood T cell repertoires in COVID-19. TCRdb's table, derived via immunoSEQ multiplex PCR, lists solely in-frame clones and lacks some. The table lists 95,000 to 100,000 clones, approximately 85% of them singletons. The source material was peripheral blood. Every receptor here comes from a woman older than 75 with active or convalescent COVID-19.

This CDR3 reads CASSVVSNTGELFF. In DNA, the CDR3 is TGTGCCAGCAGCGTAGTGAGCAACACCGGGGAGCTGTTTTTT. The chain is built from TRBV9 and TRBJ2-2, with D unresolved. Trimming cost V 0 bases and J 2 bases, with 5 bases left between them. The germline CDR1 and CDR2 sequences are SGDLS and YYNGEE. The CDR3 extends over 14 amino acids. The complete variable domain, with remaining parts taken from reference TRBV9 and TRBJ2-2, reads DSGVTQTPKHLITATGQRVTLRCSPRSGDLSVYWYQQSLDQGLQFLIQYYNGEERAKGNILERFSAQQFPDLHSELNLSSLELGDSALYFCASSVVSNTGELFFGEGSRLTVL.

This clone was counted a few times. J is TRBJ1-3 and V is TRBV6-5, with a weak D call TRBD1 (6 bases). Trimming left V 4 bases short and J 0 bases short, with 10 bases between. Germline V gene sequence: CDR1 MNHEY, CDR2 SVGAGI. This CDR3 spans 15 amino acids. The CDR3 bases are TGTGCCAGCAGTTCCGTCAGGGGCTCTGGAAACACCATATATTTT. Encoded protein: CASSSVRGSGNTIYF.

J is TRBJ2-7 and V is TRBV5-6, with a possible D match to TRBD1 (5 bases). The CDR3 consists of 15 residues. Germline V gene data show CDR1 as SGHDT and CDR2 as YYEEEE. Trimming shortened V by 1 base and J by 0 bases, and 11 bases separated the two germline ends. The CDR3 reads CASSLLGPSSYEQYF. CDR3 DNA sequence: TGTGCCAGCAGCTTGCTGGGGCCTAGCTCCTACGAGCAGTACTTC. Complete variable domain (other parts from reference TRBV5-6 and TRBJ2-7): DAGVTQSPTHLIKTRGQQVTLRCSPKSGHDTVSWYQQALGQGPQFIFQYYEEEERQRGNFPDRFSGHQFPNYSSELNVNALLLGDSALYLCASSLLGPSSYEQYFGPGTRLTVT.

The rearrangement joins TRBV11-2 to TRBJ2-1; tentatively, D is TRBD2 (6 bases). The length of the CDR3 is 17 residues. V dropped 0 bases and J dropped 4 bases, with 16 bases sitting between them. Germline assignment: CDR1 SGHAT and CDR2 FQNNGV. In DNA, the CDR3 is TGTGCCAGCAGCTTAGATCGAACCGGGAGAGGGTACAATGAGCAGTTCTTC. Encoded protein: CASSLDRTGRGYNEQFF.

The chain couples TRBV5-1 to TRBJ2-2, with D perhaps matching TRBD1 (6 bases). The length of the CDR3 is 18 residues. Per the germline V gene, CDR1 is SGHRS and CDR2 is YFSETQ. Trimming cost V 5 bases and J 5 bases, with 25 bases left between them. This chain's CDR3 is CASRTSDGVRGRTGELFF. DNA of the CDR3: TGCGCCAGCAGAACCTCGGACGGGGTCAGGGGTAGGACCGGGGAGCTGTTTTTT.

The sample holds a few counts of this clone. The V gene is TRBV6-5, the J gene TRBJ2-7; perhaps TRBD1 as D (7 bases). This CDR3 has 15 amino acids. Germline V CDR1 and CDR2: MNHEY, SVGAGI. V dropped 3 bases and J dropped 4 bases, with 16 bases sitting between them. The chain's CDR3 is CASSYSPQGGYEQYF. The CDR3 DNA reads as TGTGCCAGCAGTTATTCCCCCCAGGGGGGATACGAGCAGTACTTC.

The V call is TRBV11-2, the J call TRBJ2-5, with 12 bases aligning to TRBD2. The CDR3 consists of 16 residues. Trimming cost V 3 bases and J 2 bases; bases outside gene matches: 4. Germline CDR1 SGHAT, CDR2 FQNNGV. The CDR3 region is CASSLMTSGSQETQYF. The CDR3 nucleotides read TGTGCCAGCAGCTTGATGACTAGCGGGAGTCAAGAGACCCAGTACTTC.

The rearrangement links TRBV24-1 to TRBJ1-2; TRBD1 is a possible D gene (6 bases). Germline CDR1 is KGHDR and CDR2 is SFDVKD. The CDR3 length is 14 residues. Trimming removed 1 base at V and 11 bases at J, with 16 bases between. The CDR3 nucleotides are TGTGCCACCAGTGATTTACGAACAGGGAACGGGTACACCTTC. Encoded protein: CATSDLRTGNGYTF.

The rearrangement joins TRBV11-2 to TRBJ1-1, with D perhaps TRBD1 (6 bases). CDR3 length: 14 residues. Per germline, CDR1 SGHAT and CDR2 FQNNGV. Deletions cut 6 bases from V and 10 bases from J, with 21 bases between. The CDR3 bases are TGTGCCAGCAGTCCCAGGGGTCCTTCCTCCCCAGCTTTCTTT. It encodes CASSPRGPSSPAFF.

The rearrangement uses TRBV29-1 and TRBJ2-5; tentatively, D is TRBD1 (5 bases). Trimming shortened V by 5 bases and J by 1 base, and 8 bases separated the two germline ends. CDR1 SQVTM and CDR2 ANQGSEA come from the germline V gene. The CDR3 sequence is 12 residues long. DNA for the CDR3: TGCAGCGTTCGACAGAGCCAAGAGACCCAGTACTTC. Translating it yields CSVRQSQETQYF.

This chain connects TRBV14 to TRBJ2-3; 10 bases fit TRBD1. This CDR3 spans 16 amino acids. Germline lookup yields CDR1 SGHDN and CDR2 FVKESK. Unmatched junction bases numbered 2, after V lost 1 base and J lost 1 base. As DNA, the CDR3 is TGTGCCAGCAGCCAAGGGGACAGGGGACGCACAGATACGCAGTATTTT. The encoded protein is CASSQGDRGRTDTQYF.

The rearrangement joins TRBV28 to TRBJ1-2; unclear D gene. The CDR3 has 15 amino acids. Trimming removed 1 base from V and 4 bases from J, with 13 bases in between. Germline CDR1 reads MDHEN; CDR2 reads SYDVKM. The CDR3 is CASSLSLSLFYGYTF. The CDR3 region has the DNA TGTGCCAGCAGTTTATCCCTATCTTTATTCTATGGCTACACCTTC.

This clone was picked up a small number of times. The V gene is TRBV7-3, the J gene TRBJ2-5; D call uncertain. V lost 3 bases and J lost 5, with 10 bases in between. Looked up from germline, CDR1 is SGHTA and CDR2 is FQGTGA. This CDR3 has 13 residues. CDR3 in amino acids: CASSLVPGETQYF. The CDR3 nucleotides read TGTGCCAGCAGCTTGGTCCCGGGTGAGACCCAGTACTTC.

This chain connects TRBV3-1 (or the pseudogene TRBV3-2) to TRBJ2-3; D may be TRBD2 (6 bases). Trimming cost V 0 bases and J 4 bases, with 11 bases left between them. This CDR3 is 15 amino acids long. CDR1 is LGHDT and CDR2 is YNNKEL in the germline V gene (reference sequence). In DNA, the CDR3 is TGTGCCAGCAGCCAAGAGGGTGGAGGGCCAGATACGCAGTATTTT. Its translation: CASSQEGGGPDTQYF.

This chain uses TRBV9 with TRBJ2-3, with 10 bases that match TRBD2. The CDR3 loop spans 14 amino acids. Germline values: CDR1 SGDLS, CDR2 YYNGEE. Unmatched junction bases numbered 8, after V lost 5 bases and J lost 8 bases. This CDR3 reads CASSLAGERGTQYF. The DNA of the CDR3 is TGTGCCAGCAGTCTAGCGGGAGAGAGGGGTACGCAGTATTTT.

In nucleotides, the CDR3 is TGTGCCAGCAGCTTAGTTACAGGGGGGGACGCAGCTTTCTTT. Its protein product is CASSLVTGGDAAFF. This sequence joins TRBV7-2 and TRBJ1-1; 8 bases align to TRBD1. Losses at the gene ends were 1 base for V and 10 bases for J; bases not matched to a gene: 8. The CDR3 has 14 amino acids. Germline V lookup: CDR1 SGHTA, CDR2 FQGNSA.

The chain has TRBV6-5 and TRBJ2-1; D is possibly TRBD2 (6 bases). The CDR3 is 14 amino acids. Germline CDR1 is MNHEY and CDR2 is SVGAGI. The V end lost 2 bases, the J end lost 7 bases, and 12 bases lay between the germline ends. Written as DNA, the CDR3 is TGTGCCAGCAGTTACGGGGCGGGGCGGAATGAGCAGTTCTTC. This sequence encodes CASSYGAGRNEQFF.

This clone was seen just once. The rearrangement links TRBV14 to TRBJ2-1, with D possibly matching TRBD2 (6 bases). The CDR3 covers 13 residues. Germline values: CDR1 SGHDN, CDR2 FVKESK. V was pared by 7 bases and J by 6 bases, with 13 bases between. The chain's CDR3 is CASNPGLGNEQFF. CDR3 nucleotide sequence: TGTGCCAGCAACCCGGGACTCGGCAATGAGCAGTTCTTC.

This chain links TRBV2 with TRBJ2-7; TRBD1 matches at 8 bases. Trimming cost V 6 bases and J 7 bases; bases outside gene matches: 11. This CDR3 is 14 amino acids long. From germline, CDR1 is SNHLY and CDR2 FYNNEI. The CDR3 sequence: CASRRTGNSLEQYF. The CDR3 DNA reads as TGTGCCAGCAGAAGGACAGGGAACTCCTTGGAGCAGTACTTC.

Comments on this clone: Germline is not matched at one junction end, which may reflect a read error. The chain is built from TRBV5-1 and TRBJ2-1; D perhaps matches TRBD2 (6 bases). Germline V CDR1 and CDR2: SGHRS, YFSETQ. This CDR3 comprises 16 residues. The CDR3 region has the DNA TGTGCCAGCAGCTCGTACGGGACTCCAGCCTACAATGAGCAGTTCTTC. It encodes CASSSYGTPAYNEQFF.

The gene calls are TRBV24-1 and TRBJ1-2, with TRBD1 matching over 7 bases. Germline lookup yields CDR1 KGHDR and CDR2 SFDVKD. V gave up 6 bases and J gave up 7 bases; unmatched junction bases: 10. CDR3 length equals 14 residues. The CDR3 DNA is TGTGCCACCAGTCCCCGCTCAGGGGGATTTGGCTACACCTTC. Translated, it gives CATSPRSGGFGYTF.

The genes are TRBV7-9 and TRBJ2-1; 9 bases agree with TRBD2. The CDR3 spans 17 residues. The germline V gene encodes CDR1 SEHNR and CDR2 FQNEAQ (reference sequence). With 7 bases clipped from V and 1 base from J, the junction kept 11 bases outside the gene matches. The CDR3 here is CASNEGGLAGSYNEQFF. CDR3 coding DNA: TGTGCCAGCAACGAAGGAGGGCTAGCGGGATCCTACAATGAGCAGTTCTTC.

This chain uses TRBV19 with TRBJ2-1; tentatively, D is TRBD1 (5 bases). CDR3 length: 15 amino acids. Trimming pared 7 bases from V and 0 bases from J, leaving 13 bases between. Germline CDR1 is LNHDA and CDR2 is SQIVND (reference sequence). Written as DNA, the CDR3 is TGTGCCAGTACTCCATACCAGGGCTCCTACAATGAGCAGTTCTTC. Amino acid sequence: CASTPYQGSYNEQFF.

This sequence joins TRBV21-1 and TRBJ2-4; the table's D call, TRBD2, has no DNA check behind it. TRBV21-1 is termed a pseudogene. The CDR3 is made up of 20 amino acids. CDR3 amino acids: CASSKRRASGSSQAKNIQYF. The CDR3 coding sequence is TGTGCCAGCAGCAAAAGGCGAGCTAGCGGGAGTAGCCAAGCCAAAAACATTCAGTACTTC.

This rearrangement joins TRBV19 to TRBJ2-4; 8 nucleotides align to TRBD1. The V gene end was trimmed by 6 bases and the J gene end by 7 bases; junction bases not matched to a gene: 8. The CDR3 length is 14 residues. CDR1 and CDR2 from the germline V gene are LNHDA and SQIVND (reference sequence). The DNA of the CDR3 is TGTGCCAGTAGCCAGAGGCAGGGGGCCAACATTCAGTACTTC. It specifies CASSQRQGANIQYF.